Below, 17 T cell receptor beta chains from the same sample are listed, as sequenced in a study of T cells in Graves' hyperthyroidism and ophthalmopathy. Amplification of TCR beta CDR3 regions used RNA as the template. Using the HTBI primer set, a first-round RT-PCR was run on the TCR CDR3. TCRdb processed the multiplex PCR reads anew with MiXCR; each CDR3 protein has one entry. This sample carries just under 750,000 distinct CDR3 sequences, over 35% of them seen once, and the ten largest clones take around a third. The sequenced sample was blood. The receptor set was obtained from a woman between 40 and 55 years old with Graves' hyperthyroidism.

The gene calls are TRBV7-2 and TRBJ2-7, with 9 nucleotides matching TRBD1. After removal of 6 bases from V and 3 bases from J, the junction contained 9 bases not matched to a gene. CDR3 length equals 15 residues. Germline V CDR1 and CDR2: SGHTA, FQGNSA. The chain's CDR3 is CASRPTGTGLYEQYF. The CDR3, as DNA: TGTGCCAGCAGACCGACCGGGACAGGGCTCTACGAGCAGTACTTC.

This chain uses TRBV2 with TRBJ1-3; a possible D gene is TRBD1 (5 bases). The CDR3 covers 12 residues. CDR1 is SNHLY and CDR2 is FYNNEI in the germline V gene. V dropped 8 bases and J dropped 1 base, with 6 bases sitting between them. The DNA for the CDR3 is TGTGCCAGCTACAGGTCTGGAAACACCATATATTTT. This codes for CASYRSGNTIYF.

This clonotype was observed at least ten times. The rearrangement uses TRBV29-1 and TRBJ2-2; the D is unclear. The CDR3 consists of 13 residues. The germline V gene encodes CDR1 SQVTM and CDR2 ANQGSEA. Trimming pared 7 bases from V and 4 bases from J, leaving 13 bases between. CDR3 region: CSAVPQGTGELFF. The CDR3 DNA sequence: TGCAGCGCCGTACCCCAAGGCACCGGGGAGCTGTTTTTT.

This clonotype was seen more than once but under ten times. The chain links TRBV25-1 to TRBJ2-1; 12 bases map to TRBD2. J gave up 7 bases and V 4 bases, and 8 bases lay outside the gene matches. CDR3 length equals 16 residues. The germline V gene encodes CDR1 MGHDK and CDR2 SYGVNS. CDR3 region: CASSAPSGRAENEQFF. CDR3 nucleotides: TGTGCCAGCAGTGCCCCTAGCGGGAGGGCCGAAAATGAGCAGTTCTTC.

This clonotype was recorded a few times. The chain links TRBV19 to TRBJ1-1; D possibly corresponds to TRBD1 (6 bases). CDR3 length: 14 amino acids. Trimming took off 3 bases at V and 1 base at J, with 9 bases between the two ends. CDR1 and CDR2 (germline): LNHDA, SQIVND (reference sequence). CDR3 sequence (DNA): TGTGCCAGTAGTATTGGACAGTCGAACACTGAAGCTTTCTTT. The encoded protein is CASSIGQSNTEAFF.

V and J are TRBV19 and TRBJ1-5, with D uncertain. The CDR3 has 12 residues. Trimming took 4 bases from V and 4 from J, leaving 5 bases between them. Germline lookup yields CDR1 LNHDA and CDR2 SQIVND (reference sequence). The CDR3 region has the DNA TGTGCCAGTAGTAGGGAAAATCAGCCCCAGCATTTT. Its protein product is CASSRENQPQHF.

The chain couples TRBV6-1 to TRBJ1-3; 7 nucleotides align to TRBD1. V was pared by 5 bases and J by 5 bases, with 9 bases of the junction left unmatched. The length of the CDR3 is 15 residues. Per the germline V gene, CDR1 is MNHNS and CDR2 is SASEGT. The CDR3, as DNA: TGTGCCAGCAGTCAAAAGGGGGCGACTAGAAACACCATATATTTT. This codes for CASSQKGATRNTIYF.

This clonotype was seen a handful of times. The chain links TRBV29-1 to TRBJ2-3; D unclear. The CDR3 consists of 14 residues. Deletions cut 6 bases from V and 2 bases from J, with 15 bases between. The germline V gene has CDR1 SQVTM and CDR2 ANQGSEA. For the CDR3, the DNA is TGCAGCGTCGCGTTCAGCCTCCCCACAGATACGCAGTATTTT. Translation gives CSVAFSLPTDTQYF.

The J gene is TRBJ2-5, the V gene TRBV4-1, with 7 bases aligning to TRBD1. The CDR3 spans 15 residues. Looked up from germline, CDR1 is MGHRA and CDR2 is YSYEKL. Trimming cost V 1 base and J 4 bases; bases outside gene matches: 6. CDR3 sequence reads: CASSQGYRGGETQYF. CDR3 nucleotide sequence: TGCGCCAGCAGCCAAGGATACAGGGGTGGAGAGACCCAGTACTTC.

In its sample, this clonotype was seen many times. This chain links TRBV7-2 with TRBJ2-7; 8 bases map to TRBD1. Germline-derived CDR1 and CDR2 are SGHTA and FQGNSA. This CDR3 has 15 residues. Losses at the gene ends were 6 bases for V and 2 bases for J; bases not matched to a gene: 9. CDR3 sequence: CASSFRDRRPYEQYF. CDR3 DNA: TGTGCCAGCAGTTTCCGGGACAGGAGACCCTACGAGCAGTACTTC.

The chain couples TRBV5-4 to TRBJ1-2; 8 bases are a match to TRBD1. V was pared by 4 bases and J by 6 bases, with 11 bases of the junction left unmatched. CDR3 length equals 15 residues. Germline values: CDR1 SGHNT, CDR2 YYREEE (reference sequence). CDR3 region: CASSVWRQGAHGYTF. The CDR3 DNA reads TGTGCCAGCAGCGTATGGCGGCAGGGGGCTCATGGCTACACCTTC.

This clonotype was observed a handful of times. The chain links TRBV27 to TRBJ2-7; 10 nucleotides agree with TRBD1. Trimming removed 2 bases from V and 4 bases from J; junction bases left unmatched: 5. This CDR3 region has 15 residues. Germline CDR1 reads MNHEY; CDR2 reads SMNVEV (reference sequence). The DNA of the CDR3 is TGTGCCAGCAGTTTAGGGGACAGGGGTTGGTACGAGCAGTACTTC. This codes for CASSLGDRGWYEQYF.

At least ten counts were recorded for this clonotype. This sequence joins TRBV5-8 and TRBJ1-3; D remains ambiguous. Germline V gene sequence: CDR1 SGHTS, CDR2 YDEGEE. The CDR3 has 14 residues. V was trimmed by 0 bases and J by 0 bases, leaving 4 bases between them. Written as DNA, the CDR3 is TGTGCCAGCAGCTTGGACAACTCTGGAAACACCATATATTTT. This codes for CASSLDNSGNTIYF.

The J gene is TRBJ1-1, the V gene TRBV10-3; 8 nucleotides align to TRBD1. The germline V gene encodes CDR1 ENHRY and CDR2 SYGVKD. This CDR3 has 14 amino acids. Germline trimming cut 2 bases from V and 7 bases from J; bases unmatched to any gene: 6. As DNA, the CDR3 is TGTGCCATCAGTGAGGGACAGGGTGGCGGTGAAGCTTTCTTT. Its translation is CAISEGQGGGEAFF.

The CDR3 bases are TGTGCCATCAGTGCGCCTGGACCGGGTGAAAAACTGTTTTTT. This codes for CAISAPGPGEKLFF. The chain employs TRBV10-3 and TRBJ1-4, with D unresolved. The CDR3 spans 14 residues. The germline V gene has CDR1 ENHRY and CDR2 SYGVKD. Trimming stripped 4 bases from V and 7 bases from J, with 13 bases between.

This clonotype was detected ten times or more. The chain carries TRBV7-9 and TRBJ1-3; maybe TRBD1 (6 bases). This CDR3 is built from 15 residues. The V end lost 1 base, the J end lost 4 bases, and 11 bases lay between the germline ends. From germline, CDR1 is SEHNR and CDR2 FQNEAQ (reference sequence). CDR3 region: CASSLGAGAGNTIYF. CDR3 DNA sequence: TGTGCCAGCAGCTTAGGGGCAGGGGCCGGAAACACCATATATTTT.

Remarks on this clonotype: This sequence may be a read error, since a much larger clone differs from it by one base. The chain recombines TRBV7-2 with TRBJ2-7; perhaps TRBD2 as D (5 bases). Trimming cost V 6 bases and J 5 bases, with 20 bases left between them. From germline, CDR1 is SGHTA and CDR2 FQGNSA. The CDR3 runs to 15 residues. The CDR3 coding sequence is TGTGCCAGCAGTTTAAATCCGGAGGTAGGTGACGAGCAGTACTTC. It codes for CASSLNPEVGDEQYF.